The next 5 T cell receptor beta chains were all read from a single sample in a study of T cells in Graves' hyperthyroidism and ophthalmopathy (dated 2019 in TCRdb). Library preparation was by multiplex PCR. Sequencing used an Illumina HiSeq 2000. The TCR beta CDR3 regions were amplified from RNA transcripts. A first-round RT-PCR of the TCR CDR3 used the HTBI primer set with the Qiagen OneStep RT-PCR kit. Through fastp at Q25 and MiXCR, TCRdb rebuilt clones from the public reads, retaining in-frame beta chains. Rows matching on CDR3 protein sequence are summarized as one entry with the most common DNA and genes. The sample profile shows under 250,000 distinct CDR3 sequences; about 15% of them were found once. The ten largest clones take up 53% of the sample. The sample comprised blood. Receptor source: a woman aged 50 to 60 with Graves' hyperthyroidism.

The V call is TRBV7-6, the J call TRBJ2-7; D remains ambiguous. The CDR3 is 15 residues long. Per germline, CDR1 SGHVS and CDR2 FNYEAQ. V was cut by 2 bases and J by 2 bases, with 13 bases left in between. The CDR3 DNA follows: TGTGCCAGCAGCTTATCCTTTAGGGCACCCTACGAGCAGTACTTC. Translation gives CASSLSFRAPYEQYF.

The V and J genes are TRBV2 and TRBJ1-2; no clear D. The CDR3 consists of 14 residues. Trimming shortened V by 2 bases and J by 4 bases, and 11 bases separated the two germline ends. The germline V gene encodes CDR1 SNHLY and CDR2 FYNNEI. The CDR3 DNA sequence: TGTGCCAGCAGTGAATCAGTAGAACCCTATGGCTACACCTTC. The encoded protein is CASSESVEPYGYTF.

V is TRBV29-1 and J is TRBJ1-1; maybe TRBD1 (6 bases). The V end was cut by 4 bases, the J end by 0 bases, with 15 bases between. Germline V CDR1 and CDR2: SQVTM, ANQGSEA. The CDR3 extends over 15 amino acids. CDR3 DNA: TGCAGCGTTGGGGGGCGGGAGGCAATGAACACTGAAGCTTTCTTT. Translation: CSVGGREAMNTEAFF.

This clonotype came up a few times. V is TRBV20-1 and J is TRBJ1-2, with 8 bases aligning to TRBD1. V dropped 6 bases and J dropped 5; count of bases not matched to a gene: 11. There are 14 residues in the CDR3. Germline loops: CDR1 DFQATT, CDR2 SNEGSKA (reference sequence). The CDR3 sequence: CSAPTDRENYGYTF. In DNA, the CDR3 is TGCAGTGCACCAACGGACAGGGAAAATTATGGCTACACCTTC.

The chain joins TRBV20-1 to TRBJ1-1; tentative D call: TRBD1 (5 bases). This CDR3 region has 13 residues. Germline V lookup: CDR1 DFQATT, CDR2 SNEGSKA (reference sequence). The V and J ends lost 4 bases and 1 base respectively, with 10 bases between them. The CDR3 is CSANQGWNTEAFF. CDR3 sequence (DNA): TGCAGTGCTAACCAGGGATGGAACACTGAAGCTTTCTTT.